This T cell receptor beta chain derives from a study of T cell responses to AZD1222 COVID-19 vaccine. The CDR3 loop spans 13 amino acids. The germline V and J ends were trimmed by 11 bases and 7 bases, with 17 bases remaining between them. Germline assignment: CDR1 MNHEY and CDR2 SMNVEV (reference sequence). Sequencing used immunoSEQ multiplex PCR; TCRdb keeps in-frame clones, though not all of them. The repertoire consists of about 130,000 clones, with approximately 86% occurring once and the leading ten covering more than 10%. General study points: The study reported that nearly half of spike-specific TCRs target unmutated variant regions.

Notes on this clone: Its antigen is currently unknown.

The specimen comprised peripheral blood, sampled on day 0 of AZD1222 vaccination. The receptor was derived from an adult in good health. J is TRBJ1-4 and V is TRBV27, with a tentative D call TRBD1 (5 bases). The CDR3 region is CAAGGLGGEKLFF. DNA for the CDR3: TGTGCCGCCGGTGGGCTGGGGGGTGAAAAACTGTTTTTT.